The present T cell receptor beta chain was sequenced within a study of blood T cell repertoires in COVID-19 (dated by TCRdb to the early 2020s). Study-wide context: Samples covering the acute and convalescent phases of COVID-19 were provided by collaborators in the United States, Italy and Spain. The prospective study material was composed of cDNA or gDNA derived from T cells, B-cell-depleted T cells, or PBMCs. Subjects who had been exposed to COVID-19, were actively infected with it, or had recovered from it provided the deeply sampled blood TCRbeta repertoires that made up the dataset. The repertoires were made available in a free public database intended to serve as a resource for research on the immune response to SARS-CoV-2. The samples were drawn from two sources: the first 160 participants of the ongoing ImmuneRACE study, and 1,254 subjects contributed by 6 global collaborators. Sample metadata almost always included a de-identified subject ID, COVID-19 status, age in years and sex. Where available, HLA class I and class II types were obtained from metadata supplied by the sample provider rather than from assay-based typing. Broader findings and caveats from the paper: The quantity of clinical and demographic metadata differed by source and by participant and was supplied without curation.

One collaborating source in Seattle enrolled patients during active infection and followed them longitudinally through the course of disease. Whole blood was collected in K2EDTA tubes by collaborating institutions according to the institutions' own protocols. For TCRbeta analysis, collaborator samples were shipped as frozen whole blood, as isolated PBMCs, or as DNA extracted from either sample type. In regard to this clone: Its antigen is still unknown. No base quality values were provided; no much bigger clone lies one nucleotide off.

TCRbeta CDR3 regions were amplified from genomic DNA by means of the immunoSEQ Assay, a bias-controlled multiplex PCR. The published analysis was carried out like this. The number of nucleated cells in each sample was estimated from the amplification of reference gene primers within the assay. To quantify the absolute abundance of each unique TCRbeta CDR3 rearrangement, sequence reads were collapsed and filtered. For each sample, productive Simpson clonality was calculated as the square root of Simpson's diversity index across productive rearrangements. TCRdb holds this immuneACCESS table with in-frame rearrangements only. Some clones are missing; in checked studies, unresolved V genes explain under half, and the rest has no known cause. Clonal size and the V and J genes are those of that table, whereas D and trimming came from the DNA. The sample table holds 140,000 to 150,000 clones, of which around 85% were seen once. Jointly, the top ten make up more than 7.5% of the sample.

From the cysteine up to the phenylalanine, the CDR3 has a length of 14 residues. The only DNA kept is the CDR3, 42 bases in frame from the first base. V loses 3 bases, J loses 5 bases, and the germline ends lie 12 bases apart. Via the germline V gene (reference sequence), CDR1 is LNHDA and CDR2 SQIVND. The receptor chain draws on TRBV19 and TRBJ2-3, with TRBD2 tentatively as D gene (5 bases match). The TCR was taken from an older woman with COVID-19, enrolled during active disease. Sequencing was performed on peripheral blood. The CDR3 protein sequence reads: CASSIPRGLDTQYF. At the DNA level, the sequence is TGTGCCAGTAGTATTCCCCGCGGACTAGATACGCAGTATTTT.